Below, 19 T cell receptor beta chains from the same sample are listed, as sequenced in a study of blood T cell repertoires in COVID-19. The assay was immunoSEQ multiplex PCR, and TCRdb's table has in-frame clones only and misses some. The table includes a few hundred thousand clones, 88% detected once. Material for sequencing was PBMCs or T cells enriched from blood (not recorded which). These receptors were collected from a woman aged 40 to 49 who had recovered from COVID-19.

This chain connects TRBV30 to TRBJ2-7, with 11 bases identical to TRBD2. The CDR3 loop spans 18 amino acids. Germline CDR1 and CDR2: GTSNPN and SVGIG (reference sequence). V lost 0 bases, J lost 0 bases, and 10 bases stayed unmatched. CDR3 residues: CAWSVLHSGRDISYEQYF. The CDR3 bases are TGTGCCTGGAGTGTACTACATAGCGGGAGGGATATCTCCTACGAGCAGTACTTC.

V usage is TRBV5-1 and J usage is TRBJ2-7, with TRBD1 matching over 8 bases. The CDR3 runs to 14 residues. J lost 3 bases, V lost 4 bases, and 6 bases had no gene match. Germline CDR1 reads SGHRS; CDR2 reads YFSETQ. The CDR3 DNA is TGCGCCAGCAGCCCTGCGGGACAGGTCTACGAGCAGTACTTC. Amino acids: CASSPAGQVYEQYF.

The count of this clone is one. The chain recombines TRBV2 with TRBJ2-1; no clear D gene. This CDR3 comprises 14 residues. Trimming cost V 1 base and J 8 bases, with 12 bases left between them. CDR1 is SNHLY, CDR2 FYNNEI, per germline. DNA of the CDR3: TGTGCCAGCAGTGAAGACTCCCCGGTTCATGAGCAGTTCTTC. This gives the protein CASSEDSPVHEQFF.

The chain joins TRBV6-5 to TRBJ1-3, with no clear D. The germline CDR1 and CDR2 sequences are MNHEY and SVGAGI. V dropped 2 bases and J dropped 4 bases, with 9 bases sitting between them. This CDR3 has 14 amino acids. The CDR3 is CASSYRGSGNTIYF. CDR3 DNA sequence: TGTGCCAGCAGTTACAGAGGTTCGGGAAACACCATATATTTT.

V usage is TRBV7-6 and J usage is TRBJ2-1; 11 bases are a match to TRBD1. Germline CDR1 SGHVS, CDR2 FNYEAQ. The ends lost 7 bases at V and 6 bases at J; junction bases unmatched: 5. The length of the CDR3 is 14 residues. As DNA, the CDR3 is TGTGCCAGCACCTCCGGGACAGGGGGCAATGAGCAGTTCTTC. As protein: CASTSGTGGNEQFF.

The rearrangement uses TRBV6-5 and TRBJ1-4; 8 bases agree with TRBD1. The CDR3 has 14 amino acids. CDR1 is MNHEY and CDR2 is SVGAGI in the germline V gene. With V trimmed by 6 bases and J by 1 base, 1 base remained unmatched. The CDR3 DNA reads as TGTGCCAGCAGGACAGGGGTAACTAATGAAAAACTGTTTTTT. Protein: CASRTGVTNEKLFF.

J is TRBJ1-5 and V is TRBV7-2, with D possibly being TRBD1 (5 bases). CDR3 length equals 15 residues. The germline gives CDR1 SGHTA, CDR2 FQGNSA. Trimming left V 0 bases short and J 5 bases short, with 11 bases between. The CDR3 DNA sequence: TGTGCCAGCAGCTTAGCGCCATCGGGGGATCAGCCCCAGCATTTT. Translated: CASSLAPSGDQPQHF.

This chain uses TRBV6-5 with TRBJ1-2; TRBD1 aligns across 9 bases. V shed 5 bases and J 2 bases; nucleotides not matched to a gene: 6. Germline CDR1 reads MNHEY; CDR2 reads SVGAGI. The CDR3 contains 15 residues. CDR3 protein: CASSTTGTGNYGYTF. DNA of the CDR3: TGTGCCAGCAGTACAACTGGGACAGGGAACTATGGCTACACCTTC.

On this clone itself: This same CDR3 is encoded by further DNA sequences in the sample. The rearrangement uses TRBV9 and TRBJ2-7, with TRBD2 identical over 13 bases. This CDR3 is 14 amino acids long. With V trimmed by 3 bases and J by 4 bases, 1 base remained unmatched. Germline lookup yields CDR1 SGDLS and CDR2 YYNGEE. The CDR3 sequence: CASSATSGRYEQYF. The CDR3 DNA sequence: TGTGCCAGCAGCGCGACTAGCGGGAGGTACGAGCAGTACTTC.

The genes are TRBV6-2 or TRBV6-3 and TRBJ2-1; 9 bases agree with TRBD2. The CDR3 consists of 15 residues. Trimming removed 5 bases from V and 8 bases from J; junction bases left unmatched: 10. The germline gives CDR1 MNHEY, CDR2 SVGEGT. CDR3 DNA: TGTGCCAGCAGTACCGGGACTAGCATTCTCGATGAGCAGTTCTTC. As protein: CASSTGTSILDEQFF.

The rearrangement uses TRBV7-9 and TRBJ1-1; tentative D call: TRBD1 (6 bases). CDR1 and CDR2 from the germline V gene are SEHNR and FQNEAQ (reference sequence). V shed 1 base and J shed 3 bases, with 12 bases lying between them. The CDR3 contains 15 residues. DNA of the CDR3: TGTGCCAGCAGCTTAGATTGGACAGAGGACACTGAAGCTTTCTTT. It codes for CASSLDWTEDTEAFF. The full variable domain, rest sourced from reference TRBV7-9 and TRBJ1-1, is DTGVSQNPRHKITKRGQNVTFRCDPISEHNRLYWYRQTLGQGPEFLTYFQNEAQLEKSRLLSDRFSAERPKGSFSTLEIQRTEQGDSAMYLCASSLDWTEDTEAFFGQGTRLTVV.

CDR3 sequence reads: CASSSRDRDSFAGELFF. CDR3 nucleotide sequence: TGTGCCAGCAGCTCCCGGGACAGGGACTCTTTTGCCGGGGAGCTGTTTTTT. V usage is TRBV14 and J usage is TRBJ2-2, with 9 bases lining up with TRBD1. Germline-derived CDR1 and CDR2 are SGHDN and FVKESK. This CDR3 has 17 residues. V lost 5 bases, J lost 6 bases, and 13 bases stayed unmatched. The full variable domain, in which reference TRBV14 and TRBJ2-2 provide the parts outside the CDR3, is EAGVTQFPSHSVIEKGQTVTLRCDPISGHDNLYWYRRVMGKEIKFLLHFVKESKQDESGMPNNRFLAERTGGTYSTLKVQPAELEDSGVYFCASSSRDRDSFAGELFFGEGSRLTVL.

This clone turned up a few times. This rearrangement joins TRBV9 to TRBJ1-2, with a possible D match to TRBD1 (5 bases). V shed 4 bases and J shed 2 bases, with 9 bases lying between them. From germline, CDR1 is SGDLS and CDR2 YYNGEE. The CDR3 covers 13 residues. The CDR3 is CASSLGGNYGYTF. In nucleotides, the CDR3 is TGTGCCAGCAGCCTCGGGGGGAACTATGGCTACACCTTC.

J is TRBJ2-1 and V is TRBV5-4; 8 bases are a match to TRBD2. V trimming: 1 base; J trimming: 6 bases; junction bases outside the gene matches: 9. Germline lookup yields CDR1 SGHNT and CDR2 YYREEE (reference sequence). The CDR3 extends over 16 amino acids. The CDR3 spells CASSLPGAGGANEQFF. Written as DNA, the CDR3 is TGTGCCAGCAGCTTGCCCGGGGCGGGAGGAGCCAATGAGCAGTTCTTC.

The rearrangement uses TRBV15 and TRBJ1-3, with 7 nucleotides matching TRBD1. Per the germline V gene, CDR1 is LNHNV and CDR2 is YYDKDF (reference sequence). The CDR3 consists of 15 residues. V dropped 2 bases and J dropped 7; count of bases not matched to a gene: 8. The CDR3 protein is CATSRTTGVGNTIYF. The CDR3 DNA reads as TGTGCCACCAGCAGAACTACAGGGGTAGGCAACACCATATATTTT. Drawing the rest from reference TRBV15 and TRBJ1-3, the complete variable domain is DAMVIQNPRYQVTQFGKPVTLSCSQTLNHNVMYWYQQKSSQAPKLLFHYYDKDFNNEADTPDNFQSRRPNTSFCFLDIRSPGLGDTAMYLCATSRTTGVGNTIYFGEGSWLTVV.

The chain employs TRBV29-1 and TRBJ2-5; 7 bases are shared with TRBD1. V dropped 8 bases and J dropped 1; count of bases not matched to a gene: 10. This CDR3 contains 14 residues. Germline loops: CDR1 SQVTM, CDR2 ANQGSEA. This CDR3 is CSTGPGQLQETQYF. The DNA for the CDR3 is TGCAGCACAGGTCCGGGACAGCTCCAAGAGACCCAGTACTTC.

The J gene is TRBJ2-1, the V gene TRBV11-2; a weak D match, TRBD2 (5 bases). The germline gives CDR1 SGHAT, CDR2 FQNNGV. This CDR3 has 15 residues. V was cut by 3 bases and J by 4 bases, with 13 bases left in between. This chain's CDR3 is CASSFEGKGYNEQFF. The CDR3 DNA reads as TGTGCCAGCAGCTTTGAGGGTAAAGGTTACAATGAGCAGTTCTTC.

The chain uses TRBV9 and TRBJ2-1; 15 bases agree with TRBD2. This CDR3 region has 16 residues. Germline V gene lookup returns CDR1 SGDLS and CDR2 YYNGEE. V was pared by 4 bases and J by 8 bases, with 7 bases of the junction left unmatched. The CDR3 region has the DNA TGTGCCAGCAGCCCGGAGAGGACTAGCGGGAGGGATGAGCAGTTCTTC. This encodes CASSPERTSGRDEQFF.

The chain employs TRBV27 and TRBJ2-1; TRBD2 matches at 11 bases. Germline V gene sequence: CDR1 MNHEY, CDR2 SMNVEV (reference sequence). The J segment lost 3 bases and the V segment lost 5 bases, leaving 3 bases of the junction unmatched. This CDR3 spans 15 amino acids. The CDR3 is CASSPGTSGYNEQFF. In DNA form, the CDR3 reads TGTGCCAGCAGTCCCGGGACTAGCGGCTACAATGAGCAGTTCTTC.